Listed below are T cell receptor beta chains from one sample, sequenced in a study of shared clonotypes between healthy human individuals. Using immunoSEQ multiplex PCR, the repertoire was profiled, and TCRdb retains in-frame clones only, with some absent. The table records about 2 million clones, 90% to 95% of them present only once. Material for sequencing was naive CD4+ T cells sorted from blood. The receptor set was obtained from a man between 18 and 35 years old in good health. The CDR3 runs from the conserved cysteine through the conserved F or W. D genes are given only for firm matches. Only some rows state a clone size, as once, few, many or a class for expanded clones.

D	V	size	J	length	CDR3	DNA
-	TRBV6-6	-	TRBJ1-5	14	CASSYGAVYQPQHF	TGTGCCAGCAGTTACGGAGCAGTTTATCAGCCCCAGCATTTT
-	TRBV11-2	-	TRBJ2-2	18	CASSASGGVLMNTGELFF	TGTGCCAGCAGCGCATCTGGCGGGGTACTTATGAACACCGGGGAGCTGTTTTTT
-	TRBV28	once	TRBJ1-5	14	CASTGGGVNQPQHF	TGTGCCAGCACAGGAGGGGGAGTGAATCAGCCCCAGCATTTT
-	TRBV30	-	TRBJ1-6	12	CAWARYNSPLHF	TGTGCCTGGGCCCGATATAATTCACCCCTCCACTTT
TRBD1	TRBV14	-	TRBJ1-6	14	CASSQVETGAPLHF	TGTGCCAGCAGCCAAGTGGAGACAGGGGCACCCCTCCACTTT
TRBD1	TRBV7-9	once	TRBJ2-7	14	CASSPGQVSYEQYF	TGTGCCAGCAGTCCGGGACAGGTCTCCTACGAGCAGTACTTC
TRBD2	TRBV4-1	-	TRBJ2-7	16	CASSQLTSGTRYEQYF	TGCGCCAGCAGCCAGTTGACTAGCGGGACTCGCTACGAGCAGTACTTC
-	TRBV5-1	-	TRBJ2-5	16	CASSLFSRNPARAQYF	TGCGCCAGCAGCTTGTTCTCACGGAACCCCGCAAGGGCCCAGTACTTC
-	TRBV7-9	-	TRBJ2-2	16	CASSYYRDTNTGELFF	TGTGCCAGCAGCTACTACCGGGACACGAACACCGGGGAGCTGTTTTTT
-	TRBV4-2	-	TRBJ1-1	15	CASSQDYRVGTEAFF	TGTGCCAGCAGCCAAGATTACAGGGTAGGGACTGAAGCTTTCTTT
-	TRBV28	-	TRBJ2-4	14	CASRGSGRKNIQYF	TGTGCCAGCAGGGGCAGCGGGCGGAAAAACATTCAGTACTTC
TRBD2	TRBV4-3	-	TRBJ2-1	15	CASSQGTSGSVEQFF	TGCGCCAGCAGCCAAGGGACTAGCGGGAGCGTTGAGCAGTTCTTC
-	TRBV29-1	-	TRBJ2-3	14	CSVLLKTSTDTQYF	TGCAGCGTTCTCCTCAAAACATCCACAGATACGCAGTATTTT
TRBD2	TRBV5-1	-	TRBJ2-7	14	CASSLPGLLYEQYF	TGCGCCAGCAGCCTCCCGGGACTATTGTACGAGCAGTACTTC
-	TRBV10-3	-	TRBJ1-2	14	CAISWAEGSDGYTF	TGTGCCATCAGTTGGGCCGAGGGGTCAGATGGCTACACCTTC
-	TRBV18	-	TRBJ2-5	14	CASSPTPSQETQYF	TGTGCCAGCTCACCTACGCCCTCCCAAGAGACCCAGTACTTC
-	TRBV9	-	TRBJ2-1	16	CASTSPEDGKYNEQFF	TGTGCCAGCACCTCTCCAGAGGACGGTAAATACAATGAGCAGTTCTTC
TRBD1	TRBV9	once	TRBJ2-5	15	CASSRRWDRAETQYF	TGTGCCAGCAGCCGGCGGTGGGACAGGGCAGAGACCCAGTACTTC
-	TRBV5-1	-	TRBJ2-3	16	CASSLGTEASTDTQYF	TGCGCCAGCAGCTTGGGGACAGAAGCTAGCACAGATACGCAGTATTTT
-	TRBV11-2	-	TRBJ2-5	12	CASSLQRETQYF	TGTGCCAGCAGCTTACAGAGAGAGACCCAGTACTTC
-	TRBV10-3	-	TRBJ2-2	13	CAISDFSTGELFF	TGTGCCATCAGTGATTTCTCCACCGGGGAGCTGTTTTTT
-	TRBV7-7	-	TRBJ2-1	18	CASSLVLKWDTHYNEQFF	TGTGCTAGCAGCTTAGTCCTAAAGTGGGACACACACTACAATGAGCAGTTCTTC
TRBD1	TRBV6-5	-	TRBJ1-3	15	CASRTGQVSGNTIYF	TGTGCCAGCAGAACTGGACAGGTCTCTGGAAACACCATATATTTT
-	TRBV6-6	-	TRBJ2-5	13	CASSYSIGETQYF	TGTGCCAGCAGTTACTCGATCGGAGAGACCCAGTACTTC
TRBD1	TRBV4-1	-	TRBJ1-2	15	CASSETGGINYGYTF	TGCGCCAGCAGCGAGACAGGGGGAATTAACTATGGCTACACCTTC
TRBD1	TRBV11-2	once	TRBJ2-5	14	CASSQQGAGETQYF	TGTGCCAGCAGTCAACAGGGGGCGGGAGAGACCCAGTACTTC
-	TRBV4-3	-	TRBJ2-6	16	CASSQVGVAGANVLTF	TGCGCCAGCAGCCAAGTCGGCGTGGCTGGGGCCAACGTCCTGACTTTC
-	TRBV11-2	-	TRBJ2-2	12	CASRTPGSELFF	TGTGCCAGTAGGACACCGGGGAGCGAGCTGTTTTTT
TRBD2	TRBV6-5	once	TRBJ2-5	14	CASSWLAGVETQYF	TGTGCCAGCAGTTGGTTAGCGGGGGTGGAGACCCAGTACTTC